The 18 T cell receptor beta chains given below trace back to one sample, sequenced in a study of beta chain features in type 1 diabetes. The authors reverse transcribed all of the isolated RNA, so sequencing captured expressed TCRB transcripts. TCRdb's copy holds only in-frame clones and misses some; the assay was immunoSEQ multiplex PCR. Of around 500,000 clones detected, over 9.5% appear once; the ten largest clones hold over 0.035%. Sample: naive CD4+ T cells from blood. All receptors come from a woman younger than 30 in good health.

This clone has just a few counts. The CDR3 DNA sequence: TGTGCCAGCAGCTTAATTGAGAGAGCCAACGTCCTGACTTTC. Translating gives CASSLIERANVLTF. The chain employs TRBV7-3 and TRBJ2-6; no clear D. This CDR3 region has 14 residues. Trimming took 1 base from V and 7 from J, leaving 8 bases between them. Germline loops: CDR1 SGHTA, CDR2 FQGTGA.

For this clone: This CDR3 is also generated by other DNA sequences in the sample. The chain links TRBV5-1 to TRBJ2-5; 8 bases map to TRBD1. V shed 3 bases and J 2 bases; nucleotides not matched to a gene: 3. Germline V gene data show CDR1 as SGHRS and CDR2 as YFSETQ. The CDR3 runs to 14 residues. CDR3 in DNA: TGCGCCAGCAGCTGGGGGACAGGACAAGAGACCCAGTACTTC. Translated, it gives CASSWGTGQETQYF. Drawing the rest from reference TRBV5-1 and TRBJ2-5, the complete variable domain is KAGVTQTPRYLIKTRGQQVTLSCSPISGHRSVSWYQQTPGQGLQFLFEYFSETQRNKGNFPGRFSGRQFSNSRSEMNVSTLELGDSALYLCASSWGTGQETQYFGPGTRLLVL.

The chain recombines TRBV18 with TRBJ2-7; D is tentatively TRBD1 or TRBD2 (5 bases each). CDR3 length: 16 residues. Trimming removed 0 bases at V and 1 base at J, with 13 bases between. CDR1 and CDR2 (germline): KGHSH, LQKENI. This CDR3 reads CASSPPAGGASYEQYF. The CDR3 DNA reads as TGTGCCAGCTCACCACCGGCGGGTGGGGCATCCTACGAGCAGTACTTC.

This clone showed up just a few times. V and J are TRBV7-9 and TRBJ2-2; D gene unclear. Per the germline V gene, CDR1 is SEHNR and CDR2 is FQNEAQ (reference sequence). The V gene lost 1 base and the J gene lost 0 bases, with 3 bases spanning the gap. The CDR3 totals 14 residues. The CDR3 sequence is CASSLGANTGELFF. DNA for the CDR3: TGTGCCAGCAGCTTAGGGGCGAACACCGGGGAGCTGTTTTTT.

Comment on this clone: Other DNA sequences in the same sample also yield this CDR3. The chain carries TRBV30 and TRBJ2-7; D not certain. Germline CDR1 and CDR2: GTSNPN and SVGIG (reference sequence). There are 11 residues in the CDR3. V was shortened by 0 bases and J by 5 bases, with 5 bases between the two germline ends. As DNA, the CDR3 is TGTGCCTGGAGTGTCAGGAACGAGCAGTACTTC. This gives the protein CAWSVRNEQYF.

J is TRBJ1-4 and V is TRBV25-1; no clear D gene. The V end lost 0 bases, the J end lost 5 bases, and 13 bases lay between the germline ends. This CDR3 contains 16 residues. Germline V gives CDR1 MGHDK, CDR2 SYGVNS. CDR3 coding DNA: TGTGCCAGCAGTGAATATAGGGCGGGAGGGAATGAAAAACTGTTTTTT. Protein sequence: CASSEYRAGGNEKLFF.

This clone showed up just a few times. V and J are TRBV6-6 and TRBJ2-5; a weak D match, TRBD2 (5 bases). Germline lookup yields CDR1 MNHNY and CDR2 SVGAGI (reference sequence). V lost 7 bases and J lost 2, with 14 bases in between. This CDR3 is 14 amino acids long. The DNA of the CDR3 is TGTGCCAGCATGTGGCGGGCCTCACAAGAGACCCAGTACTTC. Translating gives CASMWRASQETQYF.

This clone was counted only a few times. The chain is built from TRBV7-2 and TRBJ1-3; TRBD1 might be the D (5 bases). Germline CDR1 and CDR2: SGHTA and FQGNSA. V was trimmed by 6 bases and J by 0 bases, leaving 12 bases between them. CDR3 size: 15 residues. The CDR3 sequence is CASRAGQISGNTIYF. The CDR3 nucleotides read TGTGCCAGCAGAGCCGGACAAATCTCTGGAAACACCATATATTTT.

This clone turned up a few times. The V and J genes are TRBV18 and TRBJ1-5; no clear D. Germline loops: CDR1 KGHSH, CDR2 LQKENI. The CDR3 spans 13 residues. Deletions cut 4 bases from V and 5 bases from J, with 9 bases between. In DNA, the CDR3 is TGTGCCAGCTCACTTATTAGAGATCAGCCCCAGCATTTT. Protein: CASSLIRDQPQHF.

This clone has just a few counts. J is TRBJ1-5 and V is TRBV14, with D possibly TRBD1 on 6 matching bases. Germline V gene data show CDR1 as SGHDN and CDR2 as FVKESK. The V and J ends lost 4 bases and 8 bases respectively, with 12 bases between them. The CDR3 contains 13 residues. As DNA, the CDR3 is TGTGCCAGCAGCCCAGTGACAGGAAAGCCCCAGCATTTT. Its protein product is CASSPVTGKPQHF.

The chain uses TRBV7-6 and TRBJ2-5; D might be TRBD1 (6 bases). Germline V gene sequence: CDR1 SGHVS, CDR2 FNYEAQ. The CDR3 length is 13 residues. V was clipped by 5 bases and J by 7 bases, with 14 bases between them. CDR3 in amino acids: CASSPGTTGTQYF. CDR3 coding DNA: TGTGCCAGCAGCCCAGGGACAACTGGGACCCAGTACTTC. The full variable domain, with the rest looked up from reference TRBV7-6 and TRBJ2-5, is GAGVSQSPRYKVTKRGQDVALRCDPISGHVSLYWYRQALGQGPEFLTYFNYEAQQDKSGLPNDRFSAERPEGSISTLTIQRTEQRDSAMYRCASSPGTTGTQYFGPGTRLLVL.

A few counts support this clone. The chain couples TRBV23-1 to TRBJ2-5; TRBD2 might be the D (5 bases). TRBV23-1 is an ORF, with its function uncertain. This CDR3 spans 13 amino acids. The germline V and J ends were trimmed by 4 bases and 5 bases, with 11 bases remaining between them. This CDR3 reads CASSPTTRETQYF. The CDR3 nucleotides read TGCGCCAGCAGTCCAACTACTAGGGAGACCCAGTACTTC.

This clone was picked up a small number of times. The rearrangement uses TRBV28 and TRBJ2-1; D possibly uses TRBD1 or TRBD2 (6 bases each). V was trimmed by 2 bases and J by 4 bases, leaving 9 bases between them. The CDR3 is 14 residues long. Germline lookup yields CDR1 MDHEN and CDR2 SYDVKM. The CDR3 DNA is TGTGCCAGCAGTTTAATAGGGGGGTACAATGAGCAGTTCTTC. Encoded protein: CASSLIGGYNEQFF.

The CDR3 loop reads CASRGESEAFF. The CDR3 DNA follows: TGTGCCAGCCGTGGGGAATCTGAAGCTTTCTTT. The V gene is TRBV25-1, the J gene TRBJ1-1, with unresolved D. Germline CDR1 MGHDK, CDR2 SYGVNS. CDR3 length: 11 amino acids. The V end was cut by 8 bases, the J end by 6 bases, with 10 bases between.

This chain's CDR3 is CASSHPLGGRYEQYF. In DNA, the CDR3 is TGCGCCAGCAGTCACCCCTTGGGGGGTCGGTACGAGCAGTACTTC. The chain links TRBV23-1 to TRBJ2-7; possible D gene TRBD2, 6 bases. TRBV23-1 is marked as an open reading frame, function uncertain. The CDR3 length is 15 residues. V was cut by 3 bases and J by 4 bases, with 16 bases left in between.

This clone showed up just a few times. This chain connects TRBV9 to TRBJ1-5; unclear D gene. The CDR3 is 12 residues long. Trimming took off 3 bases at V and 7 bases at J, with 8 bases between the two ends. Germline values: CDR1 SGDLS, CDR2 YYNGEE. CDR3 sequence: CASSAQGQPQHF. DNA of the CDR3: TGTGCCAGCAGCGCTCAAGGCCAGCCCCAGCATTTT.

A single count supports this clone. This rearrangement joins TRBV11-3 to TRBJ2-1; possible D gene TRBD2, 6 bases. V shed 4 bases and J shed 0 bases, with 13 bases lying between them. CDR3 length: 16 residues. CDR1 is SGHNT, CDR2 YENEEA, per germline. The CDR3 DNA is TGTGCCAGCAGCTCGAAGCGGGCCCGCTCCTACAATGAGCAGTTCTTC. This translates into CASSSKRARSYNEQFF. Based on the CDR3 plus reference TRBV11-3 and TRBJ2-1, the full variable domain is EAGVVQSPRYKIIEKKQPVAFWCNPISGHNTLYWYLQNLGQGPELLIRYENEEAVDDSQLPKDRFSAERLKGVDSTLKIQPAELGDSAVYLCASSSKRARSYNEQFFGPGTRLTVL.

The chain employs TRBV7-3 and TRBJ2-3; 7 nucleotides line up with TRBD2. The CDR3 runs to 15 residues. Germline lookup yields CDR1 SGHTA and CDR2 FQGTGA. V lost 2 bases and J lost 11; bases outside the gene matches: 13. The CDR3 DNA follows: TGTGCCAGCAGCTTAGTGTCGACTAGCTGGATGGGGCAGTATTTT. Translated: CASSLVSTSWMGQYF. Full variable domain (rest looked up from reference TRBV7-3 and TRBJ2-3): GAGVSQTPSNKVTEKGKYVELRCDPISGHTALYWYRQSLGQGPEFLIYFQGTGAADDSGLPNDRFFAVRPEGSVSTLKIQRTERGDSAVYLCASSLVSTSWMGQYFGPGTRLTVL.